The 9 T cell receptor beta chains given below trace back to one sample, sequenced in a study of blood T cell repertoires in COVID-19. TCRdb's table, derived via immunoSEQ multiplex PCR, lists solely in-frame clones and lacks some. The sample has approximately 130,000 clones; approximately 85% are singletons. The sample taken for sequencing was peripheral blood. These receptors originate from a human donor in a cohort sampled during active COVID-19.

The CDR3 nucleotides are TGTGCCAGCAGCCCATCTTTTAGCGGGGGGCTATACGAGCAGTACTTC. Protein: CASSPSFSGGLYEQYF. V usage is TRBV9 and J usage is TRBJ2-7; 10 positions match TRBD2. CDR1 is SGDLS and CDR2 is YYNGEE in the germline V gene. CDR3 length: 16 amino acids. V trimming: 4 bases; J trimming: 4 bases; junction bases outside the gene matches: 11. Combining the CDR3 with reference TRBV9 and TRBJ2-7 gives the whole variable domain DSGVTQTPKHLITATGQRVTLRCSPRSGDLSVYWYQQSLDQGLQFLIQYYNGEERAKGNILERFSAQQFPDLHSELNLSSLELGDSALYFCASSPSFSGGLYEQYFGPGTRLTVT.

The genes are TRBV30 and TRBJ2-1, with D unresolved. Germline V gives CDR1 GTSNPN, CDR2 SVGIG (reference sequence). The CDR3 totals 15 residues. V lost 8 bases and J 0 bases, leaving 17 bases between the germline ends. The CDR3 loop reads CARQKYESSYNEQFF. The CDR3, as DNA: TGTGCCCGACAAAAATATGAAAGCTCCTACAATGAGCAGTTCTTC.

This chain uses TRBV21-1 with TRBJ1-6. TRBV21-1 has pseudogene status. The CDR3 covers 11 residues. The CDR3 loop reads CAGGDNSPLHF. DNA for the CDR3: TGTGCCGGAGGAGATAATTCACCCCTCCACTTT.

The chain has TRBV6-6 and TRBJ1-1; D is ambiguous. V shed 8 bases and J shed 4 bases, with 17 bases lying between them. CDR3 length equals 14 residues. Germline CDR1 reads MNHNY; CDR2 reads SVGAGI (reference sequence). The CDR3 spells CASLRVLSGTEAFF. In nucleotides, the CDR3 is TGTGCCAGCTTGCGGGTACTAAGTGGCACTGAAGCTTTCTTT.

The chain carries TRBV6-5 and TRBJ2-1; 9 positions match TRBD2. CDR1 MNHEY and CDR2 SVGAGI come from the germline V gene. V was pared by 8 bases and J by 10 bases, with 6 bases of the junction left unmatched. The CDR3 contains 12 residues. In DNA, the CDR3 is TGTGCCAGCCGCACACTAGCGGGCGAGCAGTTCTTC. Protein: CASRTLAGEQFF.

The rearrangement joins TRBV24-1 to TRBJ1-2; D is ambiguous. V was trimmed by 3 bases and J by 12 bases, leaving 13 bases between them. The CDR3 runs 12 residues. Germline loops: CDR1 KGHDR, CDR2 SFDVKD. CDR3 DNA sequence: TGTGCCACCAGTGATGGCCATTATACAAACACCTTC. It specifies CATSDGHYTNTF.

CDR3 DNA sequence: TGTGCCACCAGACTGTCCTCTGGAAACACCATATATTTT. Its protein product is CATRLSSGNTIYF. V usage is TRBV6-5 and J usage is TRBJ1-3, with D hard to call. From germline, CDR1 is MNHEY and CDR2 SVGAGI. Trimming took 10 bases from V and 0 from J, leaving 10 bases between them. The CDR3 has 13 residues.

The rearrangement uses TRBV5-8 and TRBJ1-1, with D possibly matching TRBD1 (6 bases). This CDR3 is 14 amino acids long. From germline, CDR1 is SGHTS and CDR2 YDEGEE. The ends were cut back, 4 bases at V and 4 bases at J, with 14 bases in the middle. The CDR3 DNA is TGTGCCAGCAGCAGGAGGCAGGGGACCACTGAAGCTTTCTTT. Its translation: CASSRRQGTTEAFF.

The chain couples TRBV7-2 to TRBJ2-2; 8 bases fit TRBD1. The CDR3 is 18 residues long. Germline V gives CDR1 SGHTA, CDR2 FQGNSA. V lost 5 bases to trimming and J lost 2 bases; unmatched junction nucleotides: 13. The CDR3 sequence is CASSLRGQGGFNTGELFF. As DNA, the CDR3 is TGTGCCAGCAGCCTGAGAGGACAGGGAGGATTCAACACCGGGGAGCTGTTTTTT. Full variable domain (outside the CDR3, taken from reference TRBV7-2 and TRBJ2-2): GAGVSQSPSNKVTEKGKDVELRCDPISGHTALYWYRQSLGQGLEFLIYFQGNSAPDKSGLPSDRFSAERTGGSVSTLTIQRTQQEDSAVYLCASSLRGQGGFNTGELFFGEGSRLTVL.